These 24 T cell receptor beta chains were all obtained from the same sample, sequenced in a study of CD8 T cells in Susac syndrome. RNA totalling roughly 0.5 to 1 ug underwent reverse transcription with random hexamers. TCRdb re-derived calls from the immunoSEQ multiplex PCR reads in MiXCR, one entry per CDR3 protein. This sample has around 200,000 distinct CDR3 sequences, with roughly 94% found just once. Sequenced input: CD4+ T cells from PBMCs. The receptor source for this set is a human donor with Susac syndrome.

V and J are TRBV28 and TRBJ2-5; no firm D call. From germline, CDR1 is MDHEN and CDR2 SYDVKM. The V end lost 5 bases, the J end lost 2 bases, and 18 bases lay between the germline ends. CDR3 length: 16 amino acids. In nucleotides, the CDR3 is TGTGCCAGCAGTCCCCCCCCGGGTAGGGCTCAAGAGACCCAGTACTTC. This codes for CASSPPPGRAQETQYF.

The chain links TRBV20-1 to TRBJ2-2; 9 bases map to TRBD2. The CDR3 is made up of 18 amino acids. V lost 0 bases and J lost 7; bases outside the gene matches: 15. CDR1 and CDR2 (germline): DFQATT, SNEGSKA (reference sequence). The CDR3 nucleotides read TGCAGTGCTAGAGATCGGGGTCGGGGACTAGCAGGGGTCGGGGAGCTGTTTTTT. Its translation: CSARDRGRGLAGVGELFF.

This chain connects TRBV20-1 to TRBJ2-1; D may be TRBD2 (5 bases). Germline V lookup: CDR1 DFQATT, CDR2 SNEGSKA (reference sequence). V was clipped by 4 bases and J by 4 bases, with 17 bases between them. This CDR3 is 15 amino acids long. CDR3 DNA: TGCAGTGCTATACCCGGGGTAGGAGTTTACAATGAGCAGTTCTTC. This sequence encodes CSAIPGVGVYNEQFF.

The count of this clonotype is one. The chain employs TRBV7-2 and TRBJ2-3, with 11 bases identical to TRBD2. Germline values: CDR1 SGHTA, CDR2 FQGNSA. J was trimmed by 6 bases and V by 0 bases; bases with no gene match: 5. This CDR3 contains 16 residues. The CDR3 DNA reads TGTGCCAGCAGCTTAGCACTAGCGGGGGACATGGATACGCAGTATTTT. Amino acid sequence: CASSLALAGDMDTQYF.

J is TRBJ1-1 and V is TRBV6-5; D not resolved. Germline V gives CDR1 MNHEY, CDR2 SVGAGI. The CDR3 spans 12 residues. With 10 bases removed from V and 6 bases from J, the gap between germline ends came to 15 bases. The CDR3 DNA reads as TGTGCCACCTCCTCAACGGTGGCTGAAGCTTTCTTT. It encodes CATSSTVAEAFF.

The chain's CDR3 is CASSLTSEAYNEQFF. DNA for the CDR3: TGTGCCAGCAGCCTTACTAGCGAGGCATACAATGAGCAGTTCTTC. The chain uses TRBV6-1 and TRBJ2-1; TRBD2 agrees at 7 bases. The CDR3 consists of 15 residues. CDR1 and CDR2 from the germline V gene are MNHNS and SASEGT. Losses at the gene ends were 6 bases for V and 4 bases for J; bases not matched to a gene: 9.

CDR3 region: CATKQIADSTDTQYF. CDR3 in DNA: TGCGCCACGAAACAGATAGCGGACAGCACAGATACGCAGTATTTT. The chain joins TRBV5-1 to TRBJ2-3, with D perhaps TRBD2 (6 bases). Germline V gene lookup returns CDR1 SGHRS and CDR2 YFSETQ. The CDR3 totals 15 residues. Trimming pared 9 bases from V and 0 bases from J, leaving 17 bases between.

CDR3 amino acids: CASSQDRTRADYTDTQYF. CDR3 DNA: TGCGCCAGCAGCCAAGATCGTACGCGGGCGGACTACACAGATACGCAGTATTTT. The chain joins TRBV4-1 to TRBJ2-3; the D gene is possibly TRBD2 (6 bases). This CDR3 contains 18 residues. From germline, CDR1 is MGHRA and CDR2 YSYEKL. V gave up 0 bases and J gave up 2 bases, with 18 bases separating them.

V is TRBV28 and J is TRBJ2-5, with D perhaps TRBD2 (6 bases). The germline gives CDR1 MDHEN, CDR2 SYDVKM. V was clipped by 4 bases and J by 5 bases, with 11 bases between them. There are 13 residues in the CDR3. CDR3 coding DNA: TGTGCCAGCAGTTCGGGGGAGCGGGAGACCCAGTACTTC. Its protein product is CASSSGERETQYF.

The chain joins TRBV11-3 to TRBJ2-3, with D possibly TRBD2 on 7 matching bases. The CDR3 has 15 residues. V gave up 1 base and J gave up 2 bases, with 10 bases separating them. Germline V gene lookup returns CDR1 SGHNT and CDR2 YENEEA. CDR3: CASSLAGGFTDTQYF. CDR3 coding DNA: TGTGCCAGCAGCTTAGCGGGGGGCTTCACAGATACGCAGTATTTT.

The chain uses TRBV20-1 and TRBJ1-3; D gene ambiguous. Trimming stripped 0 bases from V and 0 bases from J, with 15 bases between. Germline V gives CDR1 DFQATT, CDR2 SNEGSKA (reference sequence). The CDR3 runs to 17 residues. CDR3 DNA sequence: TGCAGTGCTAGAGATCGTCGGGGAAAGGGCTCTGGAAACACCATATATTTT. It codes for CSARDRRGKGSGNTIYF.

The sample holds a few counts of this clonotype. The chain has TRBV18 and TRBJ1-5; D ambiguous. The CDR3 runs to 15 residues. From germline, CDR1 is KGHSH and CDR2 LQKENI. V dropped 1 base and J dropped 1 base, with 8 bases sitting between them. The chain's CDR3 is CASSPLLQSNQPQHF. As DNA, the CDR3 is TGTGCCAGCTCACCACTCCTCCAGAGCAATCAGCCCCAGCATTTT.

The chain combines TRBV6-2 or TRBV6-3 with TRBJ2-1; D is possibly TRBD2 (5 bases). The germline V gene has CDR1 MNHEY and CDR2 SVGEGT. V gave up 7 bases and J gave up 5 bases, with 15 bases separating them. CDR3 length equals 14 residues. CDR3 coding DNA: TGTGCCAGCATGAGGGAGAACACCCACAATGAGCAGTTCTTC. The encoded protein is CASMRENTHNEQFF.

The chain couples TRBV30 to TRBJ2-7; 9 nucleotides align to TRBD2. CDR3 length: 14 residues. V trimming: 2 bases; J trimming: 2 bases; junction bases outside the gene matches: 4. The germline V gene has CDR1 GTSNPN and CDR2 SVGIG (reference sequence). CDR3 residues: CAWSLAGETYEQYF. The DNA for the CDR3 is TGTGCCTGGAGTTTAGCGGGAGAGACCTACGAGCAGTACTTC.

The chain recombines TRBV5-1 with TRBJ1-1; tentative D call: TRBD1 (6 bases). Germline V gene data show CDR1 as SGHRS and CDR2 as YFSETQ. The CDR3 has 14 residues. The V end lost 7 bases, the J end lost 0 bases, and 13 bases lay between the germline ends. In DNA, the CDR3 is TGCGCCAGCCGCGGAACAGGGCTGAACACTGAAGCTTTCTTT. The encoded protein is CASRGTGLNTEAFF.

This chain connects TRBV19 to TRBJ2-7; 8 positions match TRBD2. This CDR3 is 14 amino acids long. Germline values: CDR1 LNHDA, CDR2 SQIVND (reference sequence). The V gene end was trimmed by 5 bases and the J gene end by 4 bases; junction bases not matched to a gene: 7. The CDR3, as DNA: TGTGCCAGTAGTCCTACCCCTAGCGGGTACGAGCAGTACTTC. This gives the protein CASSPTPSGYEQYF.

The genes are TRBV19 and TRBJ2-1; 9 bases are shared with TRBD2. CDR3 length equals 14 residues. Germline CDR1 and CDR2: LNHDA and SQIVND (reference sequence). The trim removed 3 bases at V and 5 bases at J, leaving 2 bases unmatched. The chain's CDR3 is CASSITSGHNEQFF. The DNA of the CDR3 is TGTGCCAGTAGTATCACTAGCGGGCACAATGAGCAGTTCTTC.

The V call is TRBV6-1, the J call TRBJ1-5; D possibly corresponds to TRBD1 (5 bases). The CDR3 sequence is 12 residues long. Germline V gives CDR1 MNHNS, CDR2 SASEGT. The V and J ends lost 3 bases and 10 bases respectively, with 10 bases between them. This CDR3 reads CASSERGSPQHF. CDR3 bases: TGTGCCAGCAGTGAGAGGGGTAGTCCCCAGCATTTT.

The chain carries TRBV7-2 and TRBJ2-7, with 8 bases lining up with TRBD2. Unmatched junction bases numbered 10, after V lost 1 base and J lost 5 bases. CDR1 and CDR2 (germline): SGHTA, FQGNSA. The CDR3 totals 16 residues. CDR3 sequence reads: CASSLGVAGFSDEQYF. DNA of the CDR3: TGTGCCAGCAGCTTAGGGGTAGCGGGATTTAGTGACGAGCAGTACTTC.

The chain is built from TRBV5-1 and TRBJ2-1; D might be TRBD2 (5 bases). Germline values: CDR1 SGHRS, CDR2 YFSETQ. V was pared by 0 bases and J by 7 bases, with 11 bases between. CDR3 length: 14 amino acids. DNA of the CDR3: TGCGCCAGCAGCTTGGCCGAGCGGAATAATGAGCAGTTCTTC. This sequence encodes CASSLAERNNEQFF.

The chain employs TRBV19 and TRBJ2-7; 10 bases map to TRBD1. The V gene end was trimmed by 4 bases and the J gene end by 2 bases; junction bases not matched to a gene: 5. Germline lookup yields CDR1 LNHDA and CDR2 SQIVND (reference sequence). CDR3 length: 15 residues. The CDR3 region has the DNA TGTGCCAGTAGTACAACGGGACAGGGGACCTACGAGCAGTACTTC. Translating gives CASSTTGQGTYEQYF.

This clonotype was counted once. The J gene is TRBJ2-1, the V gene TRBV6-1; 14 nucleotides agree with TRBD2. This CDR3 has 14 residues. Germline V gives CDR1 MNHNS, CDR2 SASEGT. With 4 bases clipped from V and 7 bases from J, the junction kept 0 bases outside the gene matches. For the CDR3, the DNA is TGTGCCAGCAGTGGGACTAGCGGGAGGAATGAGCAGTTCTTC. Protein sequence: CASSGTSGRNEQFF.

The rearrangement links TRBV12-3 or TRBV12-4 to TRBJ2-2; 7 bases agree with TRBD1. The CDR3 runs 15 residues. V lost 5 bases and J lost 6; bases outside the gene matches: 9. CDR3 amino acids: CASSIRTGPPGELFF. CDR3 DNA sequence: TGTGCCAGCAGTATACGGACAGGCCCTCCCGGGGAGCTGTTTTTT.

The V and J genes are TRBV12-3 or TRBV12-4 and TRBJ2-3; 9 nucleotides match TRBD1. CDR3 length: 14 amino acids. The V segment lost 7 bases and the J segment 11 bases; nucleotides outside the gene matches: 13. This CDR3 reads CASTWSRDRAWQYF. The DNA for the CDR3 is TGTGCCAGCACCTGGTCCCGGGACAGGGCCTGGCAGTATTTT.